One TCR beta chain is described in this entry. The antigen is undetermined. Clones were read by immunoSEQ multiplex PCR, and TCRdb kept only the in-frame ones, dropping some. The sample lists roughly 150,000 clones, roughly 91% occurring once. CDR3 size: 15 residues. V lost 1 base and J lost 0, with 9 bases in between. CDR1 and CDR2 from the germline V gene are SEHNR and FQNEAQ (reference sequence). This sample was taken from a study of T cell responses to AZD1222 COVID-19 vaccine. Study conclusions and caveats: The donor group comprised mostly white British people and more females; the analysis possibly underestimated clonal diversity. Spike-specific TCRs gained breadth and depth after people received two AZD1222 doses. Just a handful of AZD1222 recipients were seropositive at baseline.

This specimen consisted of peripheral blood, obtained on day 0 of AZD1222 vaccination. The chain joins TRBV7-9 to TRBJ1-2, with D maybe TRBD1 (5 bases). This clonotype originated in an adult in good health. CDR3: CASSLVPGPNYGYTF. CDR3 bases: TGTGCCAGCAGCTTAGTCCCAGGGCCTAACTATGGCTACACCTTC. Combining the CDR3 with reference TRBV7-9 and TRBJ1-2 gives the whole variable domain DTGVSQNPRHKITKRGQNVTFRCDPISEHNRLYWYRQTLGQGPEFLTYFQNEAQLEKSRLLSDRFSAERPKGSFSTLEIQRTEQGDSAMYLCASSLVPGPNYGYTFGSGTRLTVV.